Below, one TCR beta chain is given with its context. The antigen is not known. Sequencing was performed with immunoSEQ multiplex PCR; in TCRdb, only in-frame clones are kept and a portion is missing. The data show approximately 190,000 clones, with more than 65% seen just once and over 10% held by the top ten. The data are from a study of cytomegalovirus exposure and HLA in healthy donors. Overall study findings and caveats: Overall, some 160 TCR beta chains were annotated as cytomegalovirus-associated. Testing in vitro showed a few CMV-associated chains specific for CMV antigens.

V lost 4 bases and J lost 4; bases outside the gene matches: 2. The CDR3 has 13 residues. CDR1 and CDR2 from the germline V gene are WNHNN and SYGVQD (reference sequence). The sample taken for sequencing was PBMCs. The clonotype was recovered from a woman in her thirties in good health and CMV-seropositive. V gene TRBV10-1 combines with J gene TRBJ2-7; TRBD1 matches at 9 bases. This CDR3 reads CASSGGQGYEQYF. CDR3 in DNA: TGCGCCAGCAGTGGGGGACAGGGTTACGAGCAGTACTTC.